This TCR beta chain originates from a study of STAT5B mutations in CD4+ large granular lymphocyte leukemia. The CDR3 sequence is 13 residues long. CDR1 is SGHNT, CDR2 YYREEE, per germline (reference sequence). V lost 3 bases and J lost 4; bases outside the gene matches: 3. Broader study findings: Top patient clones used TRBV06 genes more often: 8/27 versus 2/35 in controls.

The assay was run at survey level. Assay: immunoSEQ multiplex PCR; the TCRdb copy retains only in-frame clones and omits some. The sample shows around 20,000 clones, over 70% of them seen only once. This clone was observed once. Its cognate antigen is unknown. The clonotype comes from a human donor in good health. The chain uses TRBV5-4 and TRBJ2-5; 7 bases line up with TRBD1. The source material was CD4+ T cells from blood buffy coats. The CDR3 bases are TGTGCCAGCAGCTCCTGGACAGGAGAGACCCAGTACTTC. It yields the protein CASSSWTGETQYF.